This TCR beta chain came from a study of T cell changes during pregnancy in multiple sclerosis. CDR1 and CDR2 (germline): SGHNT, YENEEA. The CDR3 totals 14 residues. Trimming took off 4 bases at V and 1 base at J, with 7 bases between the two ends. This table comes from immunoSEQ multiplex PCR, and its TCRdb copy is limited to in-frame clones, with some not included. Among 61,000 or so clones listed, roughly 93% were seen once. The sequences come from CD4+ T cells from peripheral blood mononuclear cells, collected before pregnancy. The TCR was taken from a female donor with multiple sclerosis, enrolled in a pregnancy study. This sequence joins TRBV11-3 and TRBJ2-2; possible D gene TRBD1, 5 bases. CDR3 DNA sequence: TGTGCCAGCAGCTCCAGGGAGAACACCGGGGAGCTGTTTTTT. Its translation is CASSSRENTGELFF.